This T cell receptor (beta chain) is drawn from a study of blood T cell repertoires in COVID-19. The count of this clone is one. CDR3 length: 13 amino acids. Germline lookup yields CDR1 MDHEN and CDR2 SYDVKM. The germline V and J ends were trimmed by 2 bases and 8 bases, with 12 bases remaining between them. The assay was immunoSEQ multiplex PCR, and TCRdb's table has in-frame clones only and misses some. Found here are more than 95,000 clones, 84% of them singletons; the top ten hold 10% to 15%. The receptor was derived from a human donor in a cohort sampled during active or convalescent COVID-19. Sample: peripheral blood. V is TRBV28 and J is TRBJ1-1; D is undetermined. CDR3 in DNA: TGTGCCAGCAGTTTAGCCCAACCGGGAGAAGCTTTCTTT. Residues: CASSLAQPGEAFF. The full variable domain, rest sourced from reference TRBV28 and TRBJ1-1, is DVKVTQSSRYLVKRTGEKVFLECVQDMDHENMFWYRQDPGLGLRLIYFSYDVKMKEKGDIPEGYSVSREKKERFSLILESASTNQTSMYLCASSLAQPGEAFFGQGTRLTVV.